Below are 9 T cell receptor beta chains sequenced from a single sample in a study of blood T cell repertoires in COVID-19. This table comes from immunoSEQ multiplex PCR, and its TCRdb copy is limited to in-frame clones, with some not included. The data contain roughly 85,000 clones, just over 85% of them seen just once; the ten biggest clones take up 27%. The sample consisted of peripheral blood. The receptor source for this set is a man aged 45-65 years with active or convalescent COVID-19.

The chain employs TRBV5-1 and TRBJ2-1, with 11 bases aligning to TRBD1. Germline trimming cut 2 bases from V and 10 bases from J; bases unmatched to any gene: 8. In germline, CDR1 is SGHRS, CDR2 YFSETQ. The CDR3 loop spans 15 amino acids. The CDR3 coding sequence is TGCGCCAGCAGCTTACCCGGACAGGGGGCAGGGGAGCAGTTCTTC. Translated, it gives CASSLPGQGAGEQFF.

The J gene is TRBJ1-2, the V gene TRBV6-1, with 9 bases that match TRBD1. The germline V gene has CDR1 MNHNS and CDR2 SASEGT. Unmatched junction bases numbered 7, after V lost 3 bases and J lost 8 bases. The CDR3 extends over 14 amino acids. The CDR3 DNA sequence: TGTGCCAGCAGTGAGATACAGGGGGCCGGCGGCTACACCTTC. This sequence encodes CASSEIQGAGGYTF.

The genes are TRBV6-2 or TRBV6-3 and TRBJ2-7; D is perhaps TRBD1 (5 bases). The germline V gene has CDR1 MNHEY and CDR2 SVGEGT. The CDR3 sequence is 14 residues long. V lost 6 bases to trimming and J lost 0 bases, with 12 bases between them. CDR3 sequence reads: CASSRQFPSYEQYF. The DNA of the CDR3 is TGTGCCAGCAGCAGACAGTTCCCCTCCTACGAGCAGTACTTC.

Concerning this clone: Other DNA sequences from this sample encode an identical CDR3 as well. This chain uses TRBV3-1 (or the pseudogene TRBV3-2) with TRBJ2-5; D remains ambiguous. The CDR3 has 12 residues. V lost 1 base and J 4 bases, leaving 4 bases between the germline ends. CDR1 is LGHDT and CDR2 is YNNKEL in the germline V gene (reference sequence). The CDR3 sequence is CASSQARETQYF. The CDR3 bases are TGTGCCAGCAGCCAAGCTCGAGAGACCCAGTACTTC.

The rearrangement uses TRBV24-1 and TRBJ2-1; D is perhaps TRBD2 (5 bases). The ends were cut back, 3 bases at V and 4 bases at J, with 18 bases in the middle. The length of the CDR3 is 17 residues. Per germline, CDR1 KGHDR and CDR2 SFDVKD. CDR3 loop: CATSDEEDPTFYNEQFF. The CDR3 DNA follows: TGTGCCACCAGTGATGAGGAGGACCCAACCTTTTACAATGAGCAGTTCTTC.

Points on this clone: Germline is not matched at one junction end, which may reflect a read error. The CDR3 DNA reads TGTGCCAGAGGGGCTAATTATGGCTACACCTTC. Protein sequence: CARGANYGYTF. The genes are TRBV19 and TRBJ1-2; the D gene is possibly TRBD1 (5 bases). Germline CDR1 and CDR2: LNHDA and SQIVND (reference sequence). The CDR3 runs to 11 residues.

The rearrangement links TRBV7-2 to TRBJ2-1, with 8 bases lining up with TRBD2. Germline V gene lookup returns CDR1 SGHTA and CDR2 FQGNSA. V dropped 6 bases and J dropped 1; count of bases not matched to a gene: 11. The CDR3 runs 17 residues. In nucleotides, the CDR3 is TGTGCCAGCAGGGTGGGGGTAGCGGGATCTTCCTACAATGAGCAGTTCTTC. It codes for CASRVGVAGSSYNEQFF.

This clone was observed a single time. The V call is TRBV30, the J call TRBJ2-2, with 8 bases aligning to TRBD2. Germline loops: CDR1 GTSNPN, CDR2 SVGIG (reference sequence). V gave up 3 bases and J gave up 6 bases; unmatched junction bases: 3. This CDR3 spans 13 amino acids. The DNA for the CDR3 is TGTGCCTGGAGCCTACTAGCGGCCGGGGAGCTGTTTTTT. Its protein is CAWSLLAAGELFF.

The chain has TRBV19 and TRBJ1-2; D is unresolved. The CDR3 totals 12 residues. The V gene lost 0 bases and the J gene lost 7 bases, with 6 bases spanning the gap. Germline V gene sequence: CDR1 LNHDA, CDR2 SQIVND (reference sequence). CDR3 region: CASSIDRVGYTF. In DNA, the CDR3 is TGTGCCAGTAGTATAGATCGGGTTGGCTACACCTTC.